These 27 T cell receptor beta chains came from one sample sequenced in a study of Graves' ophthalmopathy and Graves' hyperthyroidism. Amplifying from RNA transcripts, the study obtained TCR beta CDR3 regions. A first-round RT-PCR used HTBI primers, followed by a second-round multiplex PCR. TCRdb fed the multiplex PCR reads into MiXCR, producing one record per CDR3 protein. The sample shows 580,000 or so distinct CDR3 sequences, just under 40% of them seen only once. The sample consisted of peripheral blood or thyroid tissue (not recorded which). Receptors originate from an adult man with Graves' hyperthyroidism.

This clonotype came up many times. The CDR3 loop reads CATSRDGAGGGYEQYF. The CDR3 DNA reads TGTGCCACCAGCAGAGATGGAGCAGGGGGAGGCTACGAGCAGTACTTC. The chain employs TRBV15 and TRBJ2-7; a weak D match, TRBD1 (7 bases). Germline values: CDR1 LNHNV, CDR2 YYDKDF (reference sequence). This CDR3 has 16 residues. V was pared by 0 bases and J by 3 bases, with 15 bases between.

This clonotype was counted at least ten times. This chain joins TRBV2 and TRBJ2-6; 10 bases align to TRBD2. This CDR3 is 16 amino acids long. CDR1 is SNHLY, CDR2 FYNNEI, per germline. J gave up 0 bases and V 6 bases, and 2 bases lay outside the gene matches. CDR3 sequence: CASSPSGGSGANVLTF. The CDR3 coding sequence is TGTGCCAGCAGCCCTAGCGGGGGCTCTGGGGCCAACGTCCTGACTTTC.

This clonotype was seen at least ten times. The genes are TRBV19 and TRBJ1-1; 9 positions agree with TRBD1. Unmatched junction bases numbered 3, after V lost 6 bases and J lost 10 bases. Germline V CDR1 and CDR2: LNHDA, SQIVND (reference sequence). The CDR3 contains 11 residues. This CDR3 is CASRQGAAAFF. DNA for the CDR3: TGTGCCAGTAGACAGGGGGCAGCAGCTTTCTTT.

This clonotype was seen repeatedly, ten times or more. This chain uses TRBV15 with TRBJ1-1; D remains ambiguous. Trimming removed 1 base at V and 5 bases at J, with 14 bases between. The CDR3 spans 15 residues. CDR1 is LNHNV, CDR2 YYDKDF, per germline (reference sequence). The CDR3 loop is CATSRVEGPGTEAFF. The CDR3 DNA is TGTGCCACCAGCAGAGTAGAGGGCCCGGGGACTGAAGCTTTCTTT.

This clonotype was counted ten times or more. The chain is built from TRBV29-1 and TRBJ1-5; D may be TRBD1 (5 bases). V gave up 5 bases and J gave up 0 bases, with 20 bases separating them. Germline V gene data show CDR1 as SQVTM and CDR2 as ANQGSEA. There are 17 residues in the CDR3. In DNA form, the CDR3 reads TGCAGCGTTTCCCGGATACGACAGCCATATAGCAATCAGCCCCAGCATTTT. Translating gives CSVSRIRQPYSNQPQHF.

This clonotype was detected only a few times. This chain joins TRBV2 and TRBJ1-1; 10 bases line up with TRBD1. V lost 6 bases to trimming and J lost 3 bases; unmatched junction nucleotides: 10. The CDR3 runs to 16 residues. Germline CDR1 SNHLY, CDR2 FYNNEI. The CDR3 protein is CASRKGQGIRDTEAFF. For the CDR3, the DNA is TGTGCCAGCAGGAAGGGACAGGGGATAAGGGACACTGAAGCTTTCTTT.

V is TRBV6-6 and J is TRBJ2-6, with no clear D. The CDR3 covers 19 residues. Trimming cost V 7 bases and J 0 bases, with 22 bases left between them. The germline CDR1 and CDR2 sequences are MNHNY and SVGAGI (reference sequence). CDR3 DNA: TGTGCCAGCAAGGCCTCGTTCGGGCAGGAGAGCTCTGGGGCCAACGTCCTGACTTTC. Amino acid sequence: CASKASFGQESSGANVLTF.

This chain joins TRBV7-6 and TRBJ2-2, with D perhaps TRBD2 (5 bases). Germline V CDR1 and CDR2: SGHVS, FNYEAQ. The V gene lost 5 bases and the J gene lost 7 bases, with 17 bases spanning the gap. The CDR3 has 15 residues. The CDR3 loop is CASSQVGGLDGELFF. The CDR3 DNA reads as TGTGCCAGCAGCCAAGTCGGAGGTTTGGACGGGGAGCTGTTTTTT.

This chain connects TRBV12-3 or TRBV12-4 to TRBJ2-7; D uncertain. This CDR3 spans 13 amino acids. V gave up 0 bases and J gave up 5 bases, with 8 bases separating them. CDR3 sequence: CASSLANVNEQYF. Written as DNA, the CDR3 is TGTGCCAGCAGTTTAGCGAATGTTAACGAGCAGTACTTC.

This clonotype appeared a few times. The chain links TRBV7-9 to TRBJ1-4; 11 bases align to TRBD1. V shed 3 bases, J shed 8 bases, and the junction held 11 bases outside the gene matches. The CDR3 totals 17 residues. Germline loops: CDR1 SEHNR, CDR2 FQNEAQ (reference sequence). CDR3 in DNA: TGTGCCAGCAGCTTCCGGGACAGGGGGGGTTTGGCCGAAAAACTGTTTTTT. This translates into CASSFRDRGGLAEKLFF. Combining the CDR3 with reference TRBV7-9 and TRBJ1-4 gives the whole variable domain DTGVSQNPRHKITKRGQNVTFRCDPISEHNRLYWYRQTLGQGPEFLTYFQNEAQLEKSRLLSDRFSAERPKGSFSTLEIQRTEQGDSAMYLCASSFRDRGGLAEKLFFGSGTQLSVL.

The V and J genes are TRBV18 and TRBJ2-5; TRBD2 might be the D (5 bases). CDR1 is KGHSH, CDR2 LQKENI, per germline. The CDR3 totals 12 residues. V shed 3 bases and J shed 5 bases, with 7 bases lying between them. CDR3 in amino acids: CASSPGGETQYF. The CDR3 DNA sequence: TGTGCCAGCTCACCGGGCGGGGAGACCCAGTACTTC.

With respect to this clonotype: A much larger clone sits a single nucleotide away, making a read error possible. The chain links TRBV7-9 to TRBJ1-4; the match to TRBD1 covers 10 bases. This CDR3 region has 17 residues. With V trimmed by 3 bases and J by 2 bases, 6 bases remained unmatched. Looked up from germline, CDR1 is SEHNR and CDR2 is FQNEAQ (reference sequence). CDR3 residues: CASSFRDRGPTNEKLFF. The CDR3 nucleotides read TGTGCCAGCAGCTTCCGGGACAGGGGACCGACTAATGAAAAACTGTTTTTT.

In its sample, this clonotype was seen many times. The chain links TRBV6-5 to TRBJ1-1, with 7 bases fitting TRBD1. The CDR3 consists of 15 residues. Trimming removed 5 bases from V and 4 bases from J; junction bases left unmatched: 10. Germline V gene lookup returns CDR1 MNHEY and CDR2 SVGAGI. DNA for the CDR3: TGTGCCAGCAGTCCGCCGACAGGGAGGTCCACTGAAGCTTTCTTT. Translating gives CASSPPTGRSTEAFF.

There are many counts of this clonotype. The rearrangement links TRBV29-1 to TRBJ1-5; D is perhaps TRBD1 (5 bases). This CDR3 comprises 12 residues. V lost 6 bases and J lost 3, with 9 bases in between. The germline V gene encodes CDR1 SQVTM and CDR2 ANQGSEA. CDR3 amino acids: CSVGTANQPQHF. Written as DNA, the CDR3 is TGCAGCGTGGGGACGGCCAATCAGCCCCAGCATTTT.

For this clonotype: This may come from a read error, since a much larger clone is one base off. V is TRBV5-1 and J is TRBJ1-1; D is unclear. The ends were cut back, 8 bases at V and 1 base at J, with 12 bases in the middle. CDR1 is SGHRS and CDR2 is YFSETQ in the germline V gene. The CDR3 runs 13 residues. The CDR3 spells CASSDNRNTEAFF. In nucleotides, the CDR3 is TGCGCCAGTTCCGACAACCGGAACACTGAAGCTTTCTTT.

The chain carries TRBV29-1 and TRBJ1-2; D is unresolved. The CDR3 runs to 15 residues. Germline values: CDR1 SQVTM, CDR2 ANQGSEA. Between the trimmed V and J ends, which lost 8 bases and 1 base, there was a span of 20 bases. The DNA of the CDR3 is TGCAGCCAAGGCCGGTGGACGGACGTTAACTATGGCTACACCTTC. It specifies CSQGRWTDVNYGYTF.

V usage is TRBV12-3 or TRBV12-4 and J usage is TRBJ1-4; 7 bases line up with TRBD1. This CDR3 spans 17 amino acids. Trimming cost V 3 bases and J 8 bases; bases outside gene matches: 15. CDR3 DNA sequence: TGTGCCAGCAGTTTTCGACAGGGTGTGGGCCTAGAGGAAAAACTGTTTTTT. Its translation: CASSFRQGVGLEEKLFF.

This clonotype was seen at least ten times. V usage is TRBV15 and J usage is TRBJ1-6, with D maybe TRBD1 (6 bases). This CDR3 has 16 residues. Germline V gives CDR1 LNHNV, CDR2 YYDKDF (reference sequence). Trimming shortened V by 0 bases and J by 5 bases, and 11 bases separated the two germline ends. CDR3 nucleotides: TGTGCCACCAGCAGAGACAGGGGATGGGATAATTCACCCCTCCACTTT. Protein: CATSRDRGWDNSPLHF. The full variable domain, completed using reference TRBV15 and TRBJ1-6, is DAMVIQNPRYQVTQFGKPVTLSCSQTLNHNVMYWYQQKSSQAPKLLFHYYDKDFNNEADTPDNFQSRRPNTSFCFLDIRSPGLGDTAMYLCATSRDRGWDNSPLHFGNGTRLTVT.

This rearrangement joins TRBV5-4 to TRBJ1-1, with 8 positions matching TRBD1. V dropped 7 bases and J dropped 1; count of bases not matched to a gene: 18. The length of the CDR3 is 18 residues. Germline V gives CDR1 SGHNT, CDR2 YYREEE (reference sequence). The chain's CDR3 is CASARTPTGAHANTEAFF. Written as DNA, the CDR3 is TGTGCCAGCGCCCGTACCCCGACAGGGGCCCACGCGAACACTGAAGCTTTCTTT.

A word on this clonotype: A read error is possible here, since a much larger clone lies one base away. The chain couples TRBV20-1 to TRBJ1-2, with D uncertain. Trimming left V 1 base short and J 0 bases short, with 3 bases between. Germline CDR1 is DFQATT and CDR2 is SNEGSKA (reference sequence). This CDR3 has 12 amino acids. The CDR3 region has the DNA TGCAGTGCTAGAGGGACTAACTATGGCTACACCTTC. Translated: CSARGTNYGYTF.

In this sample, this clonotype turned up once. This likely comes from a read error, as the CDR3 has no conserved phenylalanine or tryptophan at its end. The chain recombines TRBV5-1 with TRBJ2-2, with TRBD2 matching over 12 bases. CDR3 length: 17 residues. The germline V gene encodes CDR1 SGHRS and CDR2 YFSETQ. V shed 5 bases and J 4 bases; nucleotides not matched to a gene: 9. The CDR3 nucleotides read TGCGCCAGCAGTTTTCTAGCGGGAGGGCCCGGCACCGGGGAGCTGTTTTCT. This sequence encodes CASSFLAGGPGTGELFS.

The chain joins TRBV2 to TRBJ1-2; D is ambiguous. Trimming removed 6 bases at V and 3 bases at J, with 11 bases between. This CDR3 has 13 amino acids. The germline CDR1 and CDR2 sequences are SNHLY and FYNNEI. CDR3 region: CASRSGKDYGYTF. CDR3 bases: TGTGCCAGCAGATCCGGGAAGGACTATGGCTACACCTTC.

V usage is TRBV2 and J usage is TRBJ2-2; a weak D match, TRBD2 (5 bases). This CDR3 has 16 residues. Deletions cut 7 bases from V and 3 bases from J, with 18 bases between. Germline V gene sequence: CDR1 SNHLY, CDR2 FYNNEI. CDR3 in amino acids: CASNQLDLGYTGELFF. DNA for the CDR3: TGTGCCAGCAACCAACTAGACCTTGGGTACACCGGGGAGCTGTTTTTT.

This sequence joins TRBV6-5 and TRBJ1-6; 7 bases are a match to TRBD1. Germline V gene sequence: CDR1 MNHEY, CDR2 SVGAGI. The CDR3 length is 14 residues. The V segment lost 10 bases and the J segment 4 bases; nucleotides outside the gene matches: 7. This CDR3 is CATSEGQYNSPLHF. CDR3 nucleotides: TGTGCCACGTCAGAGGGACAGTATAATTCACCCCTCCACTTT.

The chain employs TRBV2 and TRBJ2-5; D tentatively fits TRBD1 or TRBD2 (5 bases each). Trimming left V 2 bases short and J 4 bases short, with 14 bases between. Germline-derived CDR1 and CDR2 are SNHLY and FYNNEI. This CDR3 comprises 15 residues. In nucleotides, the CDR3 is TGTGCCAGCAGTGAAACGAGGGGAATCCGAGAGACCCAGTACTTC. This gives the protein CASSETRGIRETQYF.

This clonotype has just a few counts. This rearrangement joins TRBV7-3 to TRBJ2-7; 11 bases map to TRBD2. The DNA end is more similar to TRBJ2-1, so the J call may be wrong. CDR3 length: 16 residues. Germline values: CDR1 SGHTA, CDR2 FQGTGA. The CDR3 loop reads CASSIVASGGYNEQFF. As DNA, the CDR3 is TGTGCCAGCAGCATCGTGGCTAGCGGGGGGTACAATGAGCAGTTCTTC.

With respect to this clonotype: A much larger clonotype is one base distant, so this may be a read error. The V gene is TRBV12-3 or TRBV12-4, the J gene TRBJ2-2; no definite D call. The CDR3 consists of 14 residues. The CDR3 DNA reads TGTGGCAGCACCAGGACGGCCCTCACCGGGGAGCTGTTTTTT. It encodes CGSTRTALTGELFF.